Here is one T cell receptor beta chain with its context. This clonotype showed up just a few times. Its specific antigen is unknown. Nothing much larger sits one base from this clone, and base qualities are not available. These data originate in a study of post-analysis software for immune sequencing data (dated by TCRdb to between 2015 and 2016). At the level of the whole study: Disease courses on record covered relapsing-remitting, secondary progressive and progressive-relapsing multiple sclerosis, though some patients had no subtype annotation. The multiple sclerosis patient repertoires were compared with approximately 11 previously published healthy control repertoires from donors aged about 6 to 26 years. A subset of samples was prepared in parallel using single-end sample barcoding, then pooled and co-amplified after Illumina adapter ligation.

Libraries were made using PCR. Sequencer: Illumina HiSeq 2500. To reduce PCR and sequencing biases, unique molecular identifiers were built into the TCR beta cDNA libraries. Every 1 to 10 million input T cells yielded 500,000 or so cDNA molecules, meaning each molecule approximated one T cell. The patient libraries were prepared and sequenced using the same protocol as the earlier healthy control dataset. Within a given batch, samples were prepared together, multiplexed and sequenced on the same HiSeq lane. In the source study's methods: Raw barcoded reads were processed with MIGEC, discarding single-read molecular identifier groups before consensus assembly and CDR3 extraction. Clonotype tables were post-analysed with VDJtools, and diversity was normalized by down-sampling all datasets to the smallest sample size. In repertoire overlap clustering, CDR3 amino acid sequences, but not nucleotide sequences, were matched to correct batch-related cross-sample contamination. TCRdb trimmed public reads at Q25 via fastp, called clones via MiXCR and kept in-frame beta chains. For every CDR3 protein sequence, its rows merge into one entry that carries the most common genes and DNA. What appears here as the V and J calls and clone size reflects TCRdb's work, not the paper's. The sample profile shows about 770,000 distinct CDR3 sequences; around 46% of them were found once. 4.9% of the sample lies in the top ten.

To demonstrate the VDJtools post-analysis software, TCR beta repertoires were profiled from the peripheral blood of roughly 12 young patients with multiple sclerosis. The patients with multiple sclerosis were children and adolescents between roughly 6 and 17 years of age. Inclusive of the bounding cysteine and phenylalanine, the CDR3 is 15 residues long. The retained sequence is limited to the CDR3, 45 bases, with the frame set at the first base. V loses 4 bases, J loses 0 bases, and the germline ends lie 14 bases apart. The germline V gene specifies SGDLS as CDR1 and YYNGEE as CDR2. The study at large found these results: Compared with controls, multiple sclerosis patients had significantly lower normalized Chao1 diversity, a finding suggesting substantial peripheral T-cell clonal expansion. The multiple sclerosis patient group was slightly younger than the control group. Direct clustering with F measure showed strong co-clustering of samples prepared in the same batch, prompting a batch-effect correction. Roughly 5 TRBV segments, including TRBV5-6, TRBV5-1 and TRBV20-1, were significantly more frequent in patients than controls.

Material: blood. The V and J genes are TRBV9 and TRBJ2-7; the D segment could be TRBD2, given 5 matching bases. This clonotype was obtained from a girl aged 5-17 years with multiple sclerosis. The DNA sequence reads TGTGCCAGCAGCCCCGGAGGCGCGTACTCCTACGAGCAGTACTTC. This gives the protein CASSPGGAYSYEQYF. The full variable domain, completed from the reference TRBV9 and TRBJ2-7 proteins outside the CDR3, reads DSGVTQTPKHLITATGQRVTLRCSPRSGDLSVYWYQQSLDQGLQFLIQYYNGEERAKGNILERFSAQQFPDLHSELNLSSLELGDSALYFCASSPGGAYSYEQYFGPGTRLTVT.